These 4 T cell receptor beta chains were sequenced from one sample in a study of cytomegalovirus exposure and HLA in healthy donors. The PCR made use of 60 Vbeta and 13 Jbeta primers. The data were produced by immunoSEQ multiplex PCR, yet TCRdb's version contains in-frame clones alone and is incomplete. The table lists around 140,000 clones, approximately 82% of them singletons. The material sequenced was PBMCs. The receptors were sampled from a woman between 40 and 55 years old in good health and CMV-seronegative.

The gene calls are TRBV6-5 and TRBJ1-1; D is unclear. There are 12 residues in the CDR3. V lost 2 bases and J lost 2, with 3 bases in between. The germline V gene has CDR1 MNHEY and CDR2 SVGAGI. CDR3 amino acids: CASSYPNTEAFF. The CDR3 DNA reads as TGTGCCAGCAGTTACCCAAACACTGAAGCTTTCTTT.

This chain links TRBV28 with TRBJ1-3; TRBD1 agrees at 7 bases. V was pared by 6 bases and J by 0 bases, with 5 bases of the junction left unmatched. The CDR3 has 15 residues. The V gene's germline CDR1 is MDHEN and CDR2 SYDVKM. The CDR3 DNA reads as TGTGCCAGCAGGCAAGGGACAGACTCTGGAAACACCATATATTTT. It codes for CASRQGTDSGNTIYF.

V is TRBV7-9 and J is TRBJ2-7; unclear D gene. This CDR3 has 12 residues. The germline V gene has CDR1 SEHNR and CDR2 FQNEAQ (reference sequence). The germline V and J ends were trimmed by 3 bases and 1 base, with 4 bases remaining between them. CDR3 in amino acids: CASSFVSYEQYF. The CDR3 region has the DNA TGTGCCAGCAGCTTTGTATCCTACGAGCAGTACTTC.

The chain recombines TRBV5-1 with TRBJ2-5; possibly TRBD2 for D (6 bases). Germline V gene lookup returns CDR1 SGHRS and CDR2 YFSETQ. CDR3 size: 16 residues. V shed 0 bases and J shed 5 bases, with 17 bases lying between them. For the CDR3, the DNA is TGCGCCAGCAGCTTGGCCGACGGGAGAAACGCGGAGACCCAGTACTTC. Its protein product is CASSLADGRNAETQYF.